Each of the 15 T cell receptor beta chains below was sequenced from the same sample in a study of tumor-infiltrating lymphocytes in primary liver carcinoma. The input was 500 ng total RNA; TCR beta cDNA was made from it with a constant-region primer. Three nested multiplex PCR rounds, a slightly modified ARM-PCR method, built the TCR beta libraries. Each of the first two PCR rounds ran nine to ten cycles with TRBV1-TRBV30 forward and C-beta reverse primers. TCRdb passed the multiplex PCR reads through MiXCR, listing each CDR3 protein once. The sample includes 300,000 to 400,000 distinct CDR3 sequences, 65% of them seen just once. Alongside blood RNA obtained from unsorted whole blood, germline DNA was also extracted. Sequenced input: peripheral blood. These receptors were obtained from a man aged 40-55 years with primary liver carcinoma and hepatitis B virus infection.

This chain joins TRBV28 and TRBJ2-2; no reliable D call. This CDR3 has 14 amino acids. The V and J ends lost 5 bases and 6 bases respectively, with 13 bases between them. CDR1 is MDHEN, CDR2 SYDVKM, per germline. The CDR3 spells CASSLPKVSGELFF. The CDR3 nucleotides read TGTGCCAGCAGTCTCCCCAAAGTTTCCGGGGAGCTGTTTTTT.

The rearrangement links TRBV6-6 to TRBJ1-4; no clear D. The CDR3 consists of 15 residues. V was pared by 2 bases and J by 6 bases, with 13 bases between. Germline CDR1 reads MNHNY; CDR2 reads SVGAGI (reference sequence). The DNA of the CDR3 is TGTGCCAGCAGTTACGGCGGCAGGATCGATGAAAAACTGTTTTTT. Amino acids: CASSYGGRIDEKLFF.

As regards this clonotype: One end of the junction is discordant with germline, which a read error may explain. The V call is TRBV10-3, the J call TRBJ2-1; TRBD2 might be the D (6 bases). Germline V lookup: CDR1 ENHRY, CDR2 SYGVKD. The CDR3 is 17 residues long. Here the CDR3 reads CTIREKEGGSSYNEQFF. DNA of the CDR3: TGTACCATCAGAGAAAAGGAGGGAGGAAGCTCCTACAATGAGCAGTTCTTC.

On this clonotype itself: The conserved phenylalanine or tryptophan normally closing the CDR3 is absent here, so this likely arose from a read error. The chain uses TRBV12-3 or TRBV12-4 and TRBJ1-1; unclear D gene. The CDR3 has 13 amino acids. V lost 3 bases and J lost 0, with 5 bases in between. CDR3 in DNA: TGTGCCAGCAGTTTGAGAGTGAACACTGAAGCTTTCCTT. Translated, it gives CASSLRVNTEAFL.

Note on this clonotype: Relative to the germline gene, one junction end is altered; a read error may explain this. As DNA, the CDR3 is TGTACCAGCAGATTGCAAGGGGCGTTAACAGGTCAGCCCCAGCATTTT. Protein sequence: CTSRLQGALTGQPQHF. This rearrangement joins TRBV6-2 or TRBV6-3 to TRBJ1-5, with D maybe TRBD1 (5 bases). The CDR3 has 16 amino acids. The germline gives CDR1 MNHEY, CDR2 SVGEGT.

This clonotype was seen ten or more times. The V and J genes are TRBV11-1 and TRBJ2-4, with D unresolved. CDR3 length: 12 residues. With 2 bases removed from V and 12 bases from J, the gap between germline ends came to 11 bases. CDR1 and CDR2 from the germline V gene are SGHAT and FQDESV (reference sequence). The CDR3 loop is CASSLNDQNQYF. DNA of the CDR3: TGTGCCAGCAGCTTAAACGATCAAAATCAGTACTTC.

Worth noting for this clonotype: Just one base apart from a much larger clone, this may be a read error. The CDR3 end shows no conserved phenylalanine or tryptophan, and so a read error is likely. J is TRBJ2-3 and V is TRBV29-1; D uncertain. The CDR3 extends over 8 amino acids. CDR1 and CDR2 (germline): SQVTM, ANQGSEA. V was cut by 8 bases and J by 3 bases, with 0 bases left in between. The CDR3 here is CSTDTQYL. The DNA for the CDR3 is TGCAGCACAGATACGCAGTATTTA.

This clonotype was observed at least ten times. V and J are TRBV6-2 or TRBV6-3 and TRBJ2-7; D is perhaps TRBD2 (6 bases). Per germline, CDR1 MNHEY and CDR2 SVGEGT. The germline V and J ends were trimmed by 6 bases and 2 bases, with 8 bases remaining between them. The CDR3 is made up of 12 amino acids. Here the CDR3 DNA reads TGTGCCAGCAGGTCGGGGGCCTACGAGCAGTACTTC. Its translation is CASRSGAYEQYF.

Details on this clonotype: A junction end diverges from the germline sequence, so it may reflect a read error. The chain has TRBV12-3 or TRBV12-4 and TRBJ2-1; TRBD2 aligns across 10 bases. There are 16 residues in the CDR3. The CDR3 region is CVSGRGRGGRYNEQFF. The CDR3 DNA sequence: TGTGTCAGCGGGAGGGGTCGGGGGGGCAGGTACAATGAGCAGTTCTTC.

Turning to this clonotype: Germline and junction disagree at one end, which may indicate a read error. The J gene is TRBJ2-1, the V gene TRBV14; no clear D gene. The CDR3 is made up of 15 amino acids. The germline gives CDR1 SGHDN, CDR2 FVKESK. CDR3 loop: CATSSIRPPGNEQFF. CDR3 nucleotide sequence: TGTGCCACCAGCTCGATTAGACCCCCCGGGAATGAGCAGTTCTTC. The full variable domain, with the rest looked up from reference TRBV14 and TRBJ2-1, is EAGVTQFPSHSVIEKGQTVTLRCDPISGHDNLYWYRRVMGKEIKFLLHFVKESKQDESGMPNNRFLAERTGGTYSTLKVQPAELEDSGVYFCATSSIRPPGNEQFFGPGTRLTVL.

For this clonotype: The junction departs from the called germline gene at one end, perhaps through a read error. This chain joins TRBV6-5 and TRBJ2-1; 8 bases fit TRBD2. CDR3 size: 18 residues. Germline V lookup: CDR1 MNHEY, CDR2 SVGAGI. CDR3 DNA: TGTGTCAGCAGTTACTCAGTTAGGACTAGCAAGATTTACAATGAGCAGTTCTTC. It specifies CVSSYSVRTSKIYNEQFF.

Points on this clonotype: With a much larger clone just one base away, this may be a read error. The chain has TRBV30 and TRBJ2-7, with D perhaps matching TRBD1 (5 bases). The CDR3 is 11 amino acids. Looked up from germline, CDR1 is GTSNPN and CDR2 is SVGIG (reference sequence). V shed 4 bases and J shed 4 bases, with 8 bases lying between them. CDR3 nucleotide sequence: TGTGCCTGGACGACAGAGTACGAGCAGTACTTC. This gives the protein CAWTTEYEQYF.

This clonotype has a handful of counts. The chain is built from TRBV6-5 and TRBJ1-1; a weak D match, TRBD1 (6 bases). Trimming cost V 8 bases and J 0 bases, with 19 bases left between them. The CDR3 spans 16 residues. Germline values: CDR1 MNHEY, CDR2 SVGAGI. For the CDR3, the DNA is TGTGCCAGCGGAAAAACCCCCACAGGGTTGAACACTGAAGCTTTCTTT. Translation gives CASGKTPTGLNTEAFF.

Notes on this clonotype: A much larger clone differs from this one at a single base, so this may be a read error. V gene TRBV6-1 combines with J gene TRBJ2-3; tentative D call: TRBD2 (5 bases). The CDR3 sequence is 16 residues long. Trimming took off 6 bases at V and 0 bases at J, with 16 bases between the two ends. Germline V gene sequence: CDR1 MNHNS, CDR2 SASEGT. The CDR3 DNA follows: TGTGCCAGCAGAGTTCAATCGAGGGCTAGCACAGATACGCAGTATTTT. Its protein product is CASRVQSRASTDTQYF.

This clonotype was counted many times. The chain couples TRBV11-2 to TRBJ2-7; tentative D call: TRBD2 (6 bases). CDR1 is SGHAT, CDR2 FQNNGV, per germline. Deletions cut 6 bases from V and 5 bases from J, with 17 bases between. The CDR3 totals 14 residues. CDR3 residues: CASRPAEGFHEQYF. The CDR3 bases are TGTGCCAGCAGACCGGCGGAGGGATTCCACGAGCAGTACTTC. Filled out from reference TRBV11-2 and TRBJ2-7, the complete variable domain reads EAGVAQSPRYKIIEKRQSVAFWCNPISGHATLYWYQQILGQGPKLLIQFQNNGVVDDSQLPKDRFSAERLKGVDSTLKIQPAKLEDSAVYLCASRPAEGFHEQYFGPGTRLTVT.